A single sample gave rise to the 29 T cell receptor beta chains below, sequenced in a study of CD8 T cells in Susac syndrome. An amount of RNA that ranged from roughly 0.5 to 1 ug was reverse transcribed with random hexamers. Each CDR3 protein gets one entry after TCRdb re-called the immunoSEQ multiplex PCR reads with MiXCR. The repertoire holds 50,000 to 60,000 distinct CDR3 sequences, approximately 90% seen once, with roughly 0.2% in the top ten. The material sequenced was CD8+ T cells from PBMCs. Receptor source: a human donor in good health.

The chain links TRBV7-9 to TRBJ1-1; D unresolved. CDR1 and CDR2 (germline): SEHNR, FQNEAQ (reference sequence). This CDR3 region has 15 residues. V was shortened by 2 bases and J by 3 bases, with 13 bases between the two germline ends. CDR3 in amino acids: CASSLLGWEHTEAFF. The CDR3 DNA sequence: TGTGCCAGCAGCTTATTGGGTTGGGAGCACACTGAAGCTTTCTTT.

This chain joins TRBV19 and TRBJ1-1; 7 bases fit TRBD1. The ends lost 2 bases at V and 3 bases at J; junction bases unmatched: 3. Germline assignment: CDR1 LNHDA and CDR2 SQIVND (reference sequence). The CDR3 runs 14 residues. CDR3 protein: CASSISRGDTEAFF. Here the CDR3 DNA reads TGTGCCAGTAGTATAAGCAGGGGGGACACTGAAGCTTTCTTT.

The chain couples TRBV5-1 to TRBJ1-4; 8 bases map to TRBD1. Unmatched junction bases numbered 9, after V lost 4 bases and J lost 7 bases. This CDR3 is built from 15 residues. Germline CDR1 is SGHRS and CDR2 is YFSETQ. The CDR3: CASSPDRGGSEKLFF. The CDR3, as DNA: TGCGCCAGCAGCCCCGACAGGGGTGGAAGTGAAAAACTGTTTTTT.

Of note for this clonotype: One end of the junction varies from germline; a read error may be responsible. The chain joins TRBV5-1 to TRBJ2-3; the D call may be TRBD1 or TRBD2 (5 bases each). In germline, CDR1 is SGHRS, CDR2 YFSETQ. This CDR3 region has 16 residues. CDR3 amino acids: CASSSLRGQSTDTRYF. DNA for the CDR3: TGCGCCAGCAGCTCGCTCCGGGGCCAATCCACAGATACGCGGTATTTT.

The gene calls are TRBV2 and TRBJ1-3, with D unresolved. V was pared by 10 bases and J by 4 bases, with 14 bases between. The germline V gene has CDR1 SNHLY and CDR2 FYNNEI. This CDR3 contains 13 residues. The CDR3 region has the DNA TGTGCCACCCCCGGAGTAGCGGGAAACACCATATATTTT. It yields the protein CATPGVAGNTIYF.

V and J are TRBV28 and TRBJ2-2; no clear D. Germline CDR1 MDHEN, CDR2 SYDVKM. CDR3 size: 15 residues. Trimming took 0 bases from V and 4 from J, leaving 9 bases between them. In nucleotides, the CDR3 is TGTGCCAGCAGTTTATGGAGCGAACTCACCGGGGAGCTGTTTTTT. Its translation is CASSLWSELTGELFF.

This clonotype showed up just once. A read error may account for a junction end that differs from germline. J is TRBJ2-5 and V is TRBV6-2 or TRBV6-3, with D uncertain. This CDR3 has 13 residues. Germline values: CDR1 MNHEY, CDR2 SVGEGT. The DNA for the CDR3 is TGTGCCGGCAGTTACTCGCCACGAGACGGAAGGTACTTC. This sequence encodes CAGSYSPRDGRYF.

V gene TRBV25-1 combines with J gene TRBJ1-2; no clear D gene. V dropped 7 bases and J dropped 2 bases, with 11 bases sitting between them. Germline V lookup: CDR1 MGHDK, CDR2 SYGVNS. The CDR3 runs 13 residues. The CDR3 is CASMRTENYGYTF. CDR3 nucleotide sequence: TGTGCCAGCATGCGAACAGAGAACTATGGCTACACCTTC.

This sequence joins TRBV6-5 and TRBJ1-1; D unresolved. V lost 6 bases to trimming and J lost 3 bases, with 8 bases between them. There are 12 residues in the CDR3. The germline V gene has CDR1 MNHEY and CDR2 SVGAGI. The CDR3 DNA sequence: TGTGCCAGCAGACTGGGTCACACTGAAGCTTTCTTT. Translating gives CASRLGHTEAFF.

The J gene is TRBJ2-7, the V gene TRBV29-1, with D possibly matching TRBD2 (6 bases). Trimming cost V 0 bases and J 4 bases, with 19 bases left between them. The CDR3 covers 16 residues. Germline V gene data show CDR1 as SQVTM and CDR2 as ANQGSEA. The chain's CDR3 is CSVEDQGEDNFYEQYF. CDR3 bases: TGCAGCGTTGAAGATCAAGGGGAGGATAACTTTTACGAGCAGTACTTC.

This clonotype has just a few counts. The rearrangement links TRBV5-6 to TRBJ1-2, with a weak D call TRBD1 (5 bases). The germline CDR1 and CDR2 sequences are SGHDT and YYEEEE. V lost 0 bases to trimming and J lost 5 bases, with 8 bases between them. CDR3 length equals 13 residues. CDR3 amino acids: CASSLEGQYGYTF. As DNA, the CDR3 is TGTGCCAGCAGCTTGGAGGGGCAGTATGGCTACACCTTC.

The chain couples TRBV19 to TRBJ1-1; D might be TRBD1 (6 bases). The CDR3 covers 13 residues. Per germline, CDR1 LNHDA and CDR2 SQIVND (reference sequence). The V and J ends lost 9 bases and 0 bases respectively, with 11 bases between them. CDR3 sequence (DNA): TGTGCCAGCCGGGACACCTTGAACACTGAAGCTTTCTTT. Amino acid sequence: CASRDTLNTEAFF.

The chain carries TRBV6-5 and TRBJ2-1, with 8 bases lining up with TRBD1. The CDR3 extends over 14 amino acids. CDR1 MNHEY and CDR2 SVGAGI come from the germline V gene. The trim removed 4 bases at V and 9 bases at J, leaving 8 bases unmatched. The CDR3 nucleotides are TGTGCCAGCAGTTTGACAGGGGAGGTCGGTGAGCAGTTCTTC. It is translated as CASSLTGEVGEQFF.

The chain is built from TRBV20-1 and TRBJ1-4; no clear D gene. Germline lookup yields CDR1 DFQATT and CDR2 SNEGSKA (reference sequence). Trimming pared 3 bases from V and 8 bases from J, leaving 7 bases between. The CDR3 is 11 amino acids. The CDR3 protein is CSASKREKLFF. The CDR3 coding sequence is TGCAGTGCTAGTAAGAGGGAAAAACTGTTTTTT.

This clonotype showed up just once. The V and J genes are TRBV9 and TRBJ1-4, with 7 bases identical to TRBD1. This CDR3 is built from 15 residues. CDR1 is SGDLS, CDR2 YYNGEE, per germline. Trimming at V came to 4 bases and at J to 3 bases, leaving 6 bases not matched to a gene. The DNA for the CDR3 is TGTGCCAGCAGCTCACCGGGACAGCCTAATGAAAAACTGTTTTTT. Protein: CASSSPGQPNEKLFF.

This clonotype has a single count. The chain joins TRBV6-5 to TRBJ2-7, with D hard to call. Between the trimmed V and J ends, which lost 2 bases and 6 bases, there was a span of 11 bases. The V gene's germline CDR1 is MNHEY and CDR2 SVGAGI. The CDR3 has 13 residues. The CDR3 sequence is CASSYGPTGEQYF. CDR3 nucleotides: TGTGCCAGCAGTTACGGTCCTACCGGCGAGCAGTACTTC.

This clonotype has just one count. The rearrangement joins TRBV20-1 to TRBJ2-3; 10 bases line up with TRBD2. The junction had 8 bases not matched to a gene; V was cut back by 6 bases and J by 2 bases. Looked up from germline, CDR1 is DFQATT and CDR2 is SNEGSKA (reference sequence). This CDR3 is built from 15 residues. The DNA of the CDR3 is TGCAGTGCAAACTCCCTAGCGGGGGTCACAGATACGCAGTATTTT. This sequence encodes CSANSLAGVTDTQYF.

In this sample, this clonotype turned up a few times. The chain is built from TRBV5-4 and TRBJ2-3; D call uncertain. V lost 2 bases and J 3 bases, leaving 4 bases between the germline ends. There are 12 residues in the CDR3. Per the germline V gene, CDR1 is SGHNT and CDR2 is YYREEE (reference sequence). CDR3 DNA sequence: TGTGCCAGCAGCTTAAATACAGATACGCAGTATTTT. Encoded protein: CASSLNTDTQYF.

J is TRBJ1-1 and V is TRBV6-6; TRBD1 matches 8 bases. The ends lost 0 bases at V and 0 bases at J; junction bases unmatched: 0. The CDR3 is made up of 15 amino acids. CDR1 MNHNY and CDR2 SVGAGI come from the germline V gene (reference sequence). The CDR3 loop is CASSYSTGVNTEAFF. CDR3 coding DNA: TGTGCCAGCAGTTACTCGACAGGGGTGAACACTGAAGCTTTCTTT.

The CDR3: CASSPGQLYEQYF. The CDR3 region has the DNA TGTGCCAGTAGTCCGGGACAGCTCTACGAGCAGTACTTC. This chain connects TRBV19 to TRBJ2-7; 7 bases are shared with TRBD1. Germline-derived CDR1 and CDR2 are LNHDA and SQIVND (reference sequence). The CDR3 extends over 13 amino acids. J was trimmed by 3 bases and V by 5 bases; bases with no gene match: 4.

The chain joins TRBV5-1 to TRBJ1-5, with a possible D match to TRBD1 (6 bases). Germline CDR1 is SGHRS and CDR2 is YFSETQ. The CDR3 runs to 14 residues. Trimming took 4 bases from V and 7 from J, leaving 15 bases between them. CDR3 amino acids: CASSPEGGLQPQHF. The CDR3 region has the DNA TGCGCCAGCAGCCCCGAGGGGGGGCTCCAGCCCCAGCATTTT. The full variable domain, rest sourced from reference TRBV5-1 and TRBJ1-5, is KAGVTQTPRYLIKTRGQQVTLSCSPISGHRSVSWYQQTPGQGLQFLFEYFSETQRNKGNFPGRFSGRQFSNSRSEMNVSTLELGDSALYLCASSPEGGLQPQHFGDGTRLSIL.

This clonotype was recorded a few times. The chain combines TRBV6-5 with TRBJ1-5; unclear D gene. Germline lookup yields CDR1 MNHEY and CDR2 SVGAGI. V dropped 0 bases and J dropped 7 bases, with 4 bases sitting between them. This CDR3 spans 12 amino acids. The CDR3 protein is CASSYSGQPQHF. CDR3 bases: TGTGCCAGCAGTTACTCGGGACAGCCCCAGCATTTT.

The V and J genes are TRBV12-3 or TRBV12-4 and TRBJ2-1, with D perhaps TRBD1 (5 bases). There are 16 residues in the CDR3. Between the trimmed V and J ends, which lost 5 bases and 0 bases, there was a span of 14 bases. The CDR3 sequence is CASSGALASSYNEQFF. The CDR3 DNA sequence: TGTGCCAGCAGTGGGGCCTTGGCGAGCTCCTACAATGAGCAGTTCTTC.

The chain recombines TRBV5-1 with TRBJ2-3, with 8 bases fitting TRBD1. The germline V gene encodes CDR1 SGHRS and CDR2 YFSETQ. The CDR3 length is 15 residues. The trim removed 4 bases at V and 3 bases at J, leaving 7 bases unmatched. CDR3: CASSPQGQGTDTQYF. The DNA for the CDR3 is TGCGCCAGCAGCCCACAAGGACAGGGAACAGATACGCAGTATTTT.

The chain has TRBV28 and TRBJ1-5; possibly TRBD1 for D (5 bases). Germline V CDR1 and CDR2: MDHEN, SYDVKM. The V and J ends lost 3 bases and 1 base respectively, with 16 bases between them. This CDR3 spans 17 amino acids. Here the CDR3 reads CASSFAGGDESNQPQHF. For the CDR3, the DNA is TGTGCCAGCAGTTTTGCCGGGGGTGATGAGAGCAATCAGCCCCAGCATTTT.

The V call is TRBV9, the J call TRBJ2-1; TRBD1 is a possible D gene (5 bases). The CDR3 has 16 amino acids. V gave up 3 bases and J gave up 0 bases, with 13 bases separating them. Germline CDR1 and CDR2: SGDLS and YYNGEE. CDR3 in amino acids: CASSGGLGGSYNEQFF. CDR3 in DNA: TGTGCCAGCAGCGGGGGCTTGGGCGGCTCCTACAATGAGCAGTTCTTC. Using reference TRBV9 and TRBJ2-1 for the parts outside the CDR3, the full variable domain is DSGVTQTPKHLITATGQRVTLRCSPRSGDLSVYWYQQSLDQGLQFLIQYYNGEERAKGNILERFSAQQFPDLHSELNLSSLELGDSALYFCASSGGLGGSYNEQFFGPGTRLTVL.

The rearrangement uses TRBV5-1 and TRBJ2-3; the match to TRBD1 covers 7 bases. V was pared by 6 bases and J by 2 bases, with 12 bases of the junction left unmatched. CDR3 length: 16 residues. Germline assignment: CDR1 SGHRS and CDR2 YFSETQ. CDR3 bases: TGCGCCAGCACCTTATTAGGGGGCGGAACCACAGATACGCAGTATTTT. Its translation is CASTLLGGGTTDTQYF.

The chain recombines TRBV10-3 with TRBJ2-3, with D possibly matching TRBD1 (6 bases). The CDR3 covers 15 residues. V shed 3 bases and J shed 6 bases, with 16 bases lying between them. Germline V gene lookup returns CDR1 ENHRY and CDR2 SYGVKD. For the CDR3, the DNA is TGTGCCATCAGTGACCCCGGAACAGGGTTGGATACGCAGTATTTT. Translated: CAISDPGTGLDTQYF.

V usage is TRBV29-1 and J usage is TRBJ2-7; D is tentatively TRBD1 or TRBD2 (5 bases each). The CDR3 consists of 14 residues. CDR1 and CDR2 (germline): SQVTM, ANQGSEA. Trimming removed 3 bases from V and 2 bases from J, with 14 bases in between. The DNA of the CDR3 is TGCAGCGTTGAGGGGGTCGACAGACCCTACGAGCAGTACTTC. Translating it yields CSVEGVDRPYEQYF.